This section outlines one T cell receptor beta chain sequence together with its context. It has no known antigen specificity. No qualities accompany the bases; no much larger clone lies one base away. This specimen comes from a study of blood T cell repertoires in COVID-19 (dated by TCRdb to the early 2020s). Describing the broader study: Collaborator samples came from the United States, Italy and Spain and covered acute and convalescent phases of COVID-19. Deeply sampled blood TCRbeta repertoires from subjects exposed to, actively infected with, or recovered from COVID-19 were included in the dataset. The material from the prospective study consisted of cDNA or gDNA derived from T cells, B-cell-depleted T cells, or PBMCs. Samples came from the ongoing ImmuneRACE study (first 160 participants) plus 1,254 subjects from 6 global collaborators. Where available, HLA class I and class II types were taken from metadata supplied by the sample provider and were not determined by assay-based typing. The sample metadata nearly always contained a de-identified subject ID, COVID-19 status, age in years and sex. A freely available public database, intended as a resource for researchers studying the immune response to SARS-CoV-2, is where the repertoires were released.

The paper as a whole reports these results and caveats: The quantity of clinical and demographic metadata differed by source and by participant and was supplied without curation.

Each collaborating institution followed its own protocols to collect whole blood in K2EDTA tubes. For TCRbeta analysis, collaborators shipped samples as frozen whole blood, isolated PBMCs, or DNA extracted from either of those sample types. Based on the germline V gene (reference sequence), the CDR1 and CDR2 sequences are GTSNPN and SVGIG. CDR3 length: 14 amino acids, cysteine to phenylalanine. The DNA shown is the 42-base CDR3, in frame from base 1. Cut back by 1 base and 7 bases, the V and J ends lie 16 bases apart. The immunoSEQ Assay, a bias-controlled multiplex PCR, was used to amplify TCRbeta CDR3 regions from genomic DNA. Concerning the study's data processing: The number of nucleated cells in each sample was estimated by amplification of reference gene primers within the assay. To quantify the absolute abundance of each unique TCRbeta CDR3 rearrangement, sequence reads were collapsed and filtered. For each sample, productive Simpson clonality was calculated by taking the square root of Simpson's diversity index across productive rearrangements. This immuneACCESS table, as held by TCRdb, lists in-frame sequences with V and J called but not all clones. Of the missing ones, under half trace to an unresolved V gene in checked studies; the others have no known cause. D and trimming were read from the DNA, whereas the V and J calls and clone size are those reported in that table. Counted in this sample were just under 350,000 clones; around 83% of them appeared once. The top ten hold approximately 3% of the sample.

The specimen was peripheral blood. The chain was built from TRBV30 and TRBJ1-2; TRBD1 is possibly the D segment (6 matching bases). The receptor was derived from a man aged 30-40 years with active or convalescent COVID-19. The CDR3 reads CAWSAGANTRGYTF. The base sequence is TGTGCCTGGAGTGCAGGGGCCAACACGCGTGGCTACACCTTC.